In its sample, the clone carrying this T cell receptor beta chain was seen a few times. Authors' data handling: Reference gene primer amplification in the assay estimated nucleated cell counts. Some clones are missing from TCRdb's copy, which holds only in-frame ones; the method was immunoSEQ multiplex PCR. V and J calls and clone size are copied from that table; D and trimming were computed from the DNA. This sample yields approximately 79,000 clones, of which 84% are seen a single time; 20% to 25% belongs to the top ten. The CDR3 has 12 amino acids. V was pared by 2 bases and J by 7 bases, with 8 bases between. The sample originates from a study of blood T cell repertoires in COVID-19. Study-level information: The United States, Italy and Spain were the sources of the acute and convalescent COVID-19 samples. Nucleic acid was either cDNA or gDNA, and it came from T cells, B-cell-depleted T cells, or PBMCs.

Input material: peripheral blood. This TCR came from a woman between 45 and 60 years old with acute or convalescent COVID-19. The rearrangement links TRBV23-1 to TRBJ1-1; unclear D gene. TRBV23-1 is recorded as an ORF, its role being uncertain. In DNA, the CDR3 is TGCGCCAGCAGTCAACCGTCGGGTGAAGCTTTCTTT. Translation: CASSQPSGEAFF.